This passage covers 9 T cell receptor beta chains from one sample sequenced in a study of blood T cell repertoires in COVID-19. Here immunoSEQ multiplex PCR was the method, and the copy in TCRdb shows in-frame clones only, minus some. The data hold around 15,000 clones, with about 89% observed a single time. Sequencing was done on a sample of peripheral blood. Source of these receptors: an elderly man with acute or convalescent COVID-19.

CDR3 coding DNA: TGTGCCAGCAGTGGAACAGGGGGTTCACGGCAGCCCCAGCATTTT. This codes for CASSGTGGSRQPQHF. This chain links TRBV2 with TRBJ1-5, with TRBD1 matching 8 bases. J gave up 7 bases and V 4 bases, and 9 bases lay outside the gene matches. The CDR3 extends over 15 amino acids. Per the germline V gene, CDR1 is SNHLY and CDR2 is FYNNEI.

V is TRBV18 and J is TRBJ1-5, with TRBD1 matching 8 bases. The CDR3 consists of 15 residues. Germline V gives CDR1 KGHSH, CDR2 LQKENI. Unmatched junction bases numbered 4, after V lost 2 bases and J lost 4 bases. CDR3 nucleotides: TGTGCCAGCTCACCAGGGACAGGAGTTAATCAGCCCCAGCATTTT. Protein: CASSPGTGVNQPQHF.

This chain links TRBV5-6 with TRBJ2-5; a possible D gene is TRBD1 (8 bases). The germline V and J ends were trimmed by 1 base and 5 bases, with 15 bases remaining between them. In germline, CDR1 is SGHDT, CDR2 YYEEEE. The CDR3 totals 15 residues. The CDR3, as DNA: TGTGCCAGCAGCTTGCAGGGGGCCGGGGGGGAGACCCAGTACTTC. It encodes CASSLQGAGGETQYF.

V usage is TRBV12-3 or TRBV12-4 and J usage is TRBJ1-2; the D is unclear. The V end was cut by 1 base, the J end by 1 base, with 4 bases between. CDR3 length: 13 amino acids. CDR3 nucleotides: TGTGCCAGCAGTTTAGACAGTAACTATGGCTACACCTTC. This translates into CASSLDSNYGYTF.

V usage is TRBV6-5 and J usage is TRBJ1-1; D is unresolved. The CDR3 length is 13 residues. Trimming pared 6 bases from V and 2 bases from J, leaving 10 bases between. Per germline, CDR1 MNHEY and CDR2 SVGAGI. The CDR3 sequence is CASRRDGNTEAFF. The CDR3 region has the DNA TGTGCCAGCAGGAGGGATGGTAACACTGAAGCTTTCTTT.

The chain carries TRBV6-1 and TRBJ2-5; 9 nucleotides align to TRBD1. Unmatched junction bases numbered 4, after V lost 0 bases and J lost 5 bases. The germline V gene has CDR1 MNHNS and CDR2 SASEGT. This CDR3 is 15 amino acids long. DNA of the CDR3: TGTGCCAGCAGTGAAGCACAGGGGGCGTGGGAGACCCAGTACTTC. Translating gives CASSEAQGAWETQYF.

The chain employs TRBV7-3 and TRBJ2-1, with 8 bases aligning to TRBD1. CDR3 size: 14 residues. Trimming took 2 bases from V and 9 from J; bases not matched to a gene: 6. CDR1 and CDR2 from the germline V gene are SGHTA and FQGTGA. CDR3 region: CASSLQGAVGEQFF. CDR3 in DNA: TGTGCCAGCAGCTTACAGGGGGCGGTGGGTGAGCAGTTCTTC.

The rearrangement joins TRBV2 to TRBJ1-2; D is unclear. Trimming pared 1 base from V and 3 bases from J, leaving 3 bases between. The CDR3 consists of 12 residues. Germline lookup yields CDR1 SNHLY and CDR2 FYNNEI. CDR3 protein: CASSEDYYGYTF. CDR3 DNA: TGTGCCAGCAGTGAAGACTACTATGGCTACACCTTC.

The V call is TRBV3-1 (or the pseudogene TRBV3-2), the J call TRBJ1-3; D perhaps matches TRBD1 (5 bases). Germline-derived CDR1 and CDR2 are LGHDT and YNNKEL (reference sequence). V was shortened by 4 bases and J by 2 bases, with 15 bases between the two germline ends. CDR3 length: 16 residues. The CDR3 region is CASSPLLQGTGNTIYF. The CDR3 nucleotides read TGTGCCAGCAGCCCCCTCCTCCAGGGAACTGGAAACACCATATATTTT.